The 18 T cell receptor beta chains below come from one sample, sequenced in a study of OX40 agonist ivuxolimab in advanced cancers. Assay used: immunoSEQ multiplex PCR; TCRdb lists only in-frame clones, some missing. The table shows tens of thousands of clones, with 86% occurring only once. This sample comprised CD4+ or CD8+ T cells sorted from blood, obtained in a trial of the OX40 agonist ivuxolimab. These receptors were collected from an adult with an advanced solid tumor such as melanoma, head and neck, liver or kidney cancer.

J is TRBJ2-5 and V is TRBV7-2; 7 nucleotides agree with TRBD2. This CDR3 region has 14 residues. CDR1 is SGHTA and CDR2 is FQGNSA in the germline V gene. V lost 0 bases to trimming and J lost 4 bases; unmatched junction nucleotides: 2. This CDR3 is CASSLAGGRETQYF. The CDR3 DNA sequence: TGTGCCAGCAGCTTAGCGGGAGGGAGAGAGACCCAGTACTTC.

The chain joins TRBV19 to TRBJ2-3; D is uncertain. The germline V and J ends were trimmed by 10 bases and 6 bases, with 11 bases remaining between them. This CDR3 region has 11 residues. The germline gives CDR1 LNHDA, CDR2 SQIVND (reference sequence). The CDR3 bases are TGTGCCACCACTGGTGGTGATACGCAGTATTTT. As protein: CATTGGDTQYF.

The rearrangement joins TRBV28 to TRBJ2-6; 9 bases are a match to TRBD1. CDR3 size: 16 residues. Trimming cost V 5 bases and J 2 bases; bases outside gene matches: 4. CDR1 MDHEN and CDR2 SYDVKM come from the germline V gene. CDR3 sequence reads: CASSVRQGAGANVLTF. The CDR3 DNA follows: TGTGCCAGCAGTGTCCGACAGGGGGCTGGGGCCAACGTCCTGACTTTC.

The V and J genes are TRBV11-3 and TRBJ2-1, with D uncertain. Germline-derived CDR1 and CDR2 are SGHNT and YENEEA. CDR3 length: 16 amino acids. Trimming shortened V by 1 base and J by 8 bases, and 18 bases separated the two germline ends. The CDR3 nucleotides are TGTGCCAGCAGCTTAGGTTCGCGGAGCGCCTGGGATGAGCAGTTCTTC. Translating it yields CASSLGSRSAWDEQFF. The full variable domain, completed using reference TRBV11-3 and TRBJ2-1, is EAGVVQSPRYKIIEKKQPVAFWCNPISGHNTLYWYLQNLGQGPELLIRYENEEAVDDSQLPKDRFSAERLKGVDSTLKIQPAELGDSAVYLCASSLGSRSAWDEQFFGPGTRLTVL.

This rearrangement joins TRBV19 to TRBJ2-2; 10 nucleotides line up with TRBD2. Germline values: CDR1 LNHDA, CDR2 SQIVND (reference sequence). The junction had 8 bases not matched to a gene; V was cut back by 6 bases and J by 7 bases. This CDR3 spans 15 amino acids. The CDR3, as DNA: TGTGCCAGTAGCTCGGGACTAGCGTATAGCGGGGAGCTGTTTTTT. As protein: CASSSGLAYSGELFF.

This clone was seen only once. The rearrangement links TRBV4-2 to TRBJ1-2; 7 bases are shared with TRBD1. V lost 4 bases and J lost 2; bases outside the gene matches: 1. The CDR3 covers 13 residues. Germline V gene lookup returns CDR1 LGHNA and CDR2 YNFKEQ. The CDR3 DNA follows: TGTGCCAGCAGCCGGGACAGCAACTATGGCTACACCTTC. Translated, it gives CASSRDSNYGYTF.

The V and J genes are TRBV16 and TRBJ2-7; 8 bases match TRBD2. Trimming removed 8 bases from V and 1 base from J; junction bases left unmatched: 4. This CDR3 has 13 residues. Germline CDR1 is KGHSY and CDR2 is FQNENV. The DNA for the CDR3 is TGTGCCAGCCGCCGGGGGGGATCCTACGAGCAGTACTTC. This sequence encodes CASRRGGSYEQYF.

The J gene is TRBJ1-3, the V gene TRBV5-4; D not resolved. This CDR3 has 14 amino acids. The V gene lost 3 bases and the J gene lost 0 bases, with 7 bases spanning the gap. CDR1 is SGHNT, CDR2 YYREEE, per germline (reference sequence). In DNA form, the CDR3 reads TGTGCCAGCAGCTCCCCAGACTCTGGAAACACCATATATTTT. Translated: CASSSPDSGNTIYF.

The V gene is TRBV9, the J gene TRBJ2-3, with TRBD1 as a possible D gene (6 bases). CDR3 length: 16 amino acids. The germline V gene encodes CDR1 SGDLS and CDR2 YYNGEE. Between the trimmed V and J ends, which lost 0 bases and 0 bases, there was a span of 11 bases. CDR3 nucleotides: TGTGCCAGCAGCGTAGCGGCAGGGGATAGCACAGATACGCAGTATTTT. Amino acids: CASSVAAGDSTDTQYF.

The CDR3 sequence: CASSFSDVYNEQFF. CDR3 DNA sequence: TGTGCCAGCAGCTTCTCGGACGTTTACAATGAGCAGTTCTTC. The chain is built from TRBV11-3 and TRBJ2-1, with D unclear. The CDR3 totals 14 residues. Trimming stripped 3 bases from V and 4 bases from J, with 10 bases between. From germline, CDR1 is SGHNT and CDR2 YENEEA.

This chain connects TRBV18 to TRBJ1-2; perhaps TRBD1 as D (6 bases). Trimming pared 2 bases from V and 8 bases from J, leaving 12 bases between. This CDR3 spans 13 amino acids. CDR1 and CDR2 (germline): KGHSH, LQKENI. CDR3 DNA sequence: TGTGCCAGCTCACCAACGGCAGGGGAGGGCTACACCTTC. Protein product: CASSPTAGEGYTF.

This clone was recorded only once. The CDR3 region has the DNA TGTGCCAGCAGCTTGGAGGGACAGGAGAGAGAGCAGTACTTC. This translates into CASSLEGQEREQYF. The V and J genes are TRBV5-4 and TRBJ2-7; 8 bases line up with TRBD1. In germline, CDR1 is SGHNT, CDR2 YYREEE (reference sequence). The CDR3 runs 14 residues. Trimming at V came to 0 bases and at J to 7 bases, leaving 6 bases not matched to a gene.

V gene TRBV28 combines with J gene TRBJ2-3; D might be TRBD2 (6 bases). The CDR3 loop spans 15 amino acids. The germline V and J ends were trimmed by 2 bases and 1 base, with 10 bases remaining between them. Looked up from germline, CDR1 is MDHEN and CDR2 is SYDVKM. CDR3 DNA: TGTGCCAGCAGTTTAGGGGCTAGCGGCACAGATACGCAGTATTTT. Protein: CASSLGASGTDTQYF.

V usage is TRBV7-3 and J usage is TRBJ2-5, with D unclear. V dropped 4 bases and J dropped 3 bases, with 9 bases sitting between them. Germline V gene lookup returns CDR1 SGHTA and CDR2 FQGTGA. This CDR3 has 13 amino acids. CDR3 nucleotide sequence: TGTGCCAGCAGCTCGGGTCACAAAGAGACCCAGTACTTC. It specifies CASSSGHKETQYF.

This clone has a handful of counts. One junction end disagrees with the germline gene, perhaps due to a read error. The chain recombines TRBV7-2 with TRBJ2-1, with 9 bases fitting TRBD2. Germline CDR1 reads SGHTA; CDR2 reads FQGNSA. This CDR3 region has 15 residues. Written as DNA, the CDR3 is TGTGCCAGCAGCGTAGCGGGAGTAGGGGTCAATGAGCAGTTCTTC. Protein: CASSVAGVGVNEQFF.

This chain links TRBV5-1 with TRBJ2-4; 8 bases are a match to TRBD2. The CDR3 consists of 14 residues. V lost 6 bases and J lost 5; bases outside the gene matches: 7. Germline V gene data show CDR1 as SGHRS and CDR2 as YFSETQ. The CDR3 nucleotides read TGCGCCAGCACGGACGGGAGGGCGGAAAACATTCAGTACTTC. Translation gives CASTDGRAENIQYF.

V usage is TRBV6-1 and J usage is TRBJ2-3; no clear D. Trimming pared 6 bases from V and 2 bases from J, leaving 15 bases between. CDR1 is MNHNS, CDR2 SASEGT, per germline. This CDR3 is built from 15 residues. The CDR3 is CASRRLITITDTQYF. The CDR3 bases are TGTGCCAGCAGGCGGCTAATCACAATCACAGATACGCAGTATTTT.

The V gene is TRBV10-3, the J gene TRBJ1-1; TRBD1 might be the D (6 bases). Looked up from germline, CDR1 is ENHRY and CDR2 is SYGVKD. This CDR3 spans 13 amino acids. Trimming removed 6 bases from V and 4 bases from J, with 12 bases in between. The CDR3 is CAIRWGLSTEAFF. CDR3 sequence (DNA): TGTGCCATCAGATGGGGGCTCAGCACTGAAGCTTTCTTT.